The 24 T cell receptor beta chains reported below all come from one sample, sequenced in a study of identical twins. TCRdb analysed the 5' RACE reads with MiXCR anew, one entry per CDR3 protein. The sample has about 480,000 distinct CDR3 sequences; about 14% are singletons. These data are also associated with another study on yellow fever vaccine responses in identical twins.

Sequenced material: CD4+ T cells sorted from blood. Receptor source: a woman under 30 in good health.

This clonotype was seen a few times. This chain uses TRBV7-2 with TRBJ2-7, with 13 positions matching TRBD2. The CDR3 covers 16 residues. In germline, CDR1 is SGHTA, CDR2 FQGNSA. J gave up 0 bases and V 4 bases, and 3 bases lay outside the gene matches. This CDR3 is CASSSWTSGSSYEQYF. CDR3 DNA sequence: TGTGCCAGCAGCTCGTGGACTAGCGGGAGCTCCTACGAGCAGTACTTC.

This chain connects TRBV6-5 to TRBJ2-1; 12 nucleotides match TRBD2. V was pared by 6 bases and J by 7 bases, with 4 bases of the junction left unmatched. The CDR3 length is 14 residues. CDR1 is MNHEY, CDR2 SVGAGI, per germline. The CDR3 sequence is CASSYGLAGNEQFF. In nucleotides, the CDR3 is TGTGCCAGCAGCTACGGACTAGCGGGGAATGAGCAGTTCTTC.

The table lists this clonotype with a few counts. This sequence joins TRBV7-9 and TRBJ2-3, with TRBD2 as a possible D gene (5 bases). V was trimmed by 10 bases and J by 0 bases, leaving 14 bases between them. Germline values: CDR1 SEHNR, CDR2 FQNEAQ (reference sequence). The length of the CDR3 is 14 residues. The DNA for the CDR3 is TGTGCCATCCCGGACTCGCCGAGCACAGATACGCAGTATTTT. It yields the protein CAIPDSPSTDTQYF.

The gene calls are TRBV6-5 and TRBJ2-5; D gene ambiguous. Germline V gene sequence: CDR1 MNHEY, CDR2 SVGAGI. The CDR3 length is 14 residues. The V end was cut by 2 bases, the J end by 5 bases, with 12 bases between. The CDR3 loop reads CASSYQTYSETQYF. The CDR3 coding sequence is TGTGCCAGCAGTTACCAGACCTACAGTGAGACCCAGTACTTC.

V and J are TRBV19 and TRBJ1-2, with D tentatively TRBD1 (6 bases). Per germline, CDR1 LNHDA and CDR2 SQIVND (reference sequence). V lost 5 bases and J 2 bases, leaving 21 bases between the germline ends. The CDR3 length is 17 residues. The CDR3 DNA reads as TGTGCCAGTAGTCGAGTACAGGGAAAAGGGTCCAACTATGGCTACACCTTC. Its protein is CASSRVQGKGSNYGYTF.

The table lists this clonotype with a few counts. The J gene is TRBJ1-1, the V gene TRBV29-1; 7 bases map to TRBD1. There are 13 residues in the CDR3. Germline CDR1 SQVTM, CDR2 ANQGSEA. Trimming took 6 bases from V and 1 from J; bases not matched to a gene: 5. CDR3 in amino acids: CSVNRGTNTEAFF. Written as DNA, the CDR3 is TGCAGCGTCAACAGGGGAACGAACACTGAAGCTTTCTTT.

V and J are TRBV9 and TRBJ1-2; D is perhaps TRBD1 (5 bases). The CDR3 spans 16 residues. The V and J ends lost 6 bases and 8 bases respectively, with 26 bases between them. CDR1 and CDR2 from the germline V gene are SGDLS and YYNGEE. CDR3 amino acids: CASTDSRRAGPWGYTF. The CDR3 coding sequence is TGTGCCAGCACCGATAGCCGGAGGGCAGGGCCATGGGGCTACACCTTC.

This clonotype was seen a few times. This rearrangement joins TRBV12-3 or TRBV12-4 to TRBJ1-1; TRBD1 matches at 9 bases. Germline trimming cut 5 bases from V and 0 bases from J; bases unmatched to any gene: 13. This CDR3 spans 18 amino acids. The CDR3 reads CASSDAGTGNGMNTEAFF. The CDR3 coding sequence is TGTGCCAGCAGTGACGCCGGGACAGGGAACGGTATGAACACTGAAGCTTTCTTT.

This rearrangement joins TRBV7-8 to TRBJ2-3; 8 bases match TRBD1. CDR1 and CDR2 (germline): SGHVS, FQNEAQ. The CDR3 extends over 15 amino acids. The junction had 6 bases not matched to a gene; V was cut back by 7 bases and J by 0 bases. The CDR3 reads CASNLRQGSTDTQYF. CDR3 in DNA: TGTGCCAGCAACCTCAGACAGGGGAGCACAGATACGCAGTATTTT.

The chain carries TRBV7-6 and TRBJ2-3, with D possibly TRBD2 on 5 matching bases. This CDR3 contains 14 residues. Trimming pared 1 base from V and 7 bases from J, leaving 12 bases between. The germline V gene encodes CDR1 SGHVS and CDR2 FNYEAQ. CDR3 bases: TGTGCCAGCAGCTTAGTGGCCCGGGGATATACGCAGTATTTT. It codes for CASSLVARGYTQYF.

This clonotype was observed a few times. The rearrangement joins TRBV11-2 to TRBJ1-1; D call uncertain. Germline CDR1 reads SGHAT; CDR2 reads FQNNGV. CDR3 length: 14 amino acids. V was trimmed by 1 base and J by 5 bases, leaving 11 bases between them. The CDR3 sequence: CASSLALLGTEAFF. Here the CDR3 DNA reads TGTGCCAGCAGCTTAGCTCTTTTAGGGACTGAAGCTTTCTTT.

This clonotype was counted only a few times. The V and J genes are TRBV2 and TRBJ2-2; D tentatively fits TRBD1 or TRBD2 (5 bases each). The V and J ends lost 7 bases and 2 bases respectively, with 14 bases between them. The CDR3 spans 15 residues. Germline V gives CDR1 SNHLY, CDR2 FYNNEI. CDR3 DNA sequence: TGTGCCAGCACCCTCTCCGGGACCAACACCGGGGAGCTGTTTTTT. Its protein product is CASTLSGTNTGELFF. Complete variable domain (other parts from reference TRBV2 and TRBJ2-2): EPEVTQTPSHQVTQMGQEVILRCVPISNHLYFYWYRQILGQKVEFLVSFYNNEISEKSEIFDDQFSVERPDGSNFTLKIRSTKLEDSAMYFCASTLSGTNTGELFFGEGSRLTVL.

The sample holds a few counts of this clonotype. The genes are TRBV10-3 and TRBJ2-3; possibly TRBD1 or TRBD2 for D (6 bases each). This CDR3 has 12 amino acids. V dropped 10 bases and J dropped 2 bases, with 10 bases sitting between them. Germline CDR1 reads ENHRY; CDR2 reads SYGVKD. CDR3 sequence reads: CATGAHTDTQYF. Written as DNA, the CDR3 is TGTGCCACGGGGGCCCACACAGATACGCAGTATTTT.

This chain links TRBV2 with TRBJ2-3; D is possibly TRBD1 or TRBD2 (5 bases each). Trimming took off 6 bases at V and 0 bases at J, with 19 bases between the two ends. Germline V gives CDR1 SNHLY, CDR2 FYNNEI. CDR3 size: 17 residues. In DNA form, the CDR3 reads TGTGCCAGCAGCCGGGACCTACTAGGTTCTAGCACAGATACGCAGTATTTT. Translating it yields CASSRDLLGSSTDTQYF.

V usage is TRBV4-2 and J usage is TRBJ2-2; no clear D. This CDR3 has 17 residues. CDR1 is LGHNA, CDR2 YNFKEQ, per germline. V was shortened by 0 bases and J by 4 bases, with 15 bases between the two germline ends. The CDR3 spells CASSQDSDRTTTGELFF. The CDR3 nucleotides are TGTGCCAGCAGCCAAGATTCTGACCGAACTACCACCGGGGAGCTGTTTTTT.

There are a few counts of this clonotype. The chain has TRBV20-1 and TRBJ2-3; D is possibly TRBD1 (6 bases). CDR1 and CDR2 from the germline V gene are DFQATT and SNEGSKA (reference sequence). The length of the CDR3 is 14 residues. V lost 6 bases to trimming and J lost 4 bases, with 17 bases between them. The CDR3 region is CSAFGTPRADTQYF. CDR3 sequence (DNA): TGCAGTGCATTCGGGACACCGAGGGCAGATACGCAGTATTTT.

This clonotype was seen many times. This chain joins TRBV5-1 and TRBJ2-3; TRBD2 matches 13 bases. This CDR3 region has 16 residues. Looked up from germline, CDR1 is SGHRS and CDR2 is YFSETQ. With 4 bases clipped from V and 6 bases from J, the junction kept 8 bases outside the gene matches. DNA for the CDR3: TGCGCCAGCAGCACAGGACTAGCGGGAGAAGTGGATACGCAGTATTTT. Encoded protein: CASSTGLAGEVDTQYF. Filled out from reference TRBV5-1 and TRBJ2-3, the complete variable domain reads KAGVTQTPRYLIKTRGQQVTLSCSPISGHRSVSWYQQTPGQGLQFLFEYFSETQRNKGNFPGRFSGRQFSNSRSEMNVSTLELGDSALYLCASSTGLAGEVDTQYFGPGTRLTVL.

The CDR3 coding sequence is TGTGCCACCAGCAGAGATCTAGCGGGGGACAATGAGCAGTTCTTC. It yields the protein CATSRDLAGDNEQFF. The gene calls are TRBV15 and TRBJ2-1, with TRBD2 matching over 10 bases. V gave up 0 bases and J gave up 5 bases; unmatched junction bases: 1. CDR1 and CDR2 (germline): LNHNV, YYDKDF (reference sequence). This CDR3 contains 15 residues.

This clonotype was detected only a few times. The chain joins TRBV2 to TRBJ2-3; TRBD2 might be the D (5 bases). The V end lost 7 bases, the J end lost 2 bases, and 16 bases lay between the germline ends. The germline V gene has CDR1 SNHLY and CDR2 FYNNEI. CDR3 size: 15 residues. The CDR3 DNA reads TGTGCCAGCAAGAGGGCGCAGCAATCCACAGATACGCAGTATTTT. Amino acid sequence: CASKRAQQSTDTQYF.

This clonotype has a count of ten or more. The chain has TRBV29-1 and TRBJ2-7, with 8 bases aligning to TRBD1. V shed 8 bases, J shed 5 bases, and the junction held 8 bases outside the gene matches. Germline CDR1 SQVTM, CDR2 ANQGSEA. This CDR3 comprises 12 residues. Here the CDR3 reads CSSGQGVNEQYF. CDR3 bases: TGCAGCTCCGGACAGGGAGTAAACGAGCAGTACTTC.

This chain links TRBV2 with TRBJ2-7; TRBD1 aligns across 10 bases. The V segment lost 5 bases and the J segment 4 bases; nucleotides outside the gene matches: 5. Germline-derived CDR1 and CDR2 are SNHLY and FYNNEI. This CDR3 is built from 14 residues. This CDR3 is CASSRTGGNYEQYF. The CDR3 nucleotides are TGTGCCAGCAGTCGGACAGGGGGTAATTACGAGCAGTACTTC.

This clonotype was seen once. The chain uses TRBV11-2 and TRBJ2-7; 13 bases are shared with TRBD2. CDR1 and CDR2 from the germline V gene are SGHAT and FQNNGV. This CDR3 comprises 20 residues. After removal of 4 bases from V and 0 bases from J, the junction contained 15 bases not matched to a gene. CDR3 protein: CASSSLGLAGAPRSSYEQYF. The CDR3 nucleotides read TGTGCCAGCAGCTCCCTAGGACTAGCGGGGGCGCCTCGGAGCTCCTACGAGCAGTACTTC.

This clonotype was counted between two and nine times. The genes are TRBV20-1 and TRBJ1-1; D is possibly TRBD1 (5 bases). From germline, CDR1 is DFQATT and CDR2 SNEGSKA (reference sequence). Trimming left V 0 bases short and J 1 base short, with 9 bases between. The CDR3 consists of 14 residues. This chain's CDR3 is CSAREETANTEAFF. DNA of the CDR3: TGCAGTGCTAGAGAGGAGACAGCGAACACTGAAGCTTTCTTT.

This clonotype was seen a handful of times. CDR3 amino acids: CSVAGDSDGYTF. Written as DNA, the CDR3 is TGCAGCGTTGCGGGGGACAGCGATGGCTACACCTTC. This chain uses TRBV29-1 with TRBJ1-2, with TRBD1 identical over 7 bases. V was clipped by 4 bases and J by 6 bases; unmatched bases: 5. The CDR3 spans 12 residues. Germline CDR1 is SQVTM and CDR2 is ANQGSEA.